This passage covers 27 T cell receptor beta chains from one sample sequenced in a study of CD8+ T cells in alopecia areata. As the sequencing template, cDNA was produced by extracting RNA and reverse transcribing it. Profiling relied on immunoSEQ multiplex PCR, and the TCRdb table lists in-frame clones only, not all of them. The sample yields under 15,000 clones, roughly 60% seen once. Researchers gathered lesional scalp punch biopsies and peripheral blood from patients with alopecia areata. Material: skin. The source is a human donor with alopecia areata.

This rearrangement joins TRBV11-2 to TRBJ2-7; D uncertain. Between the trimmed V and J ends, which lost 1 base and 6 bases, there was a span of 7 bases. This CDR3 is built from 12 residues. Germline V gene sequence: CDR1 SGHAT, CDR2 FQNNGV. This CDR3 is CASSLVPREQYF. For the CDR3, the DNA is TGTGCCAGCAGCTTAGTTCCCCGCGAGCAGTACTTC. The variable domain in full, with the rest retrieved from reference TRBV11-2 and TRBJ2-7, is EAGVAQSPRYKIIEKRQSVAFWCNPISGHATLYWYQQILGQGPKLLIQFQNNGVVDDSQLPKDRFSAERLKGVDSTLKIQPAKLEDSAVYLCASSLVPREQYFGPGTRLTVT.

The chain carries TRBV4-1 and TRBJ2-7; TRBD1 matches 9 bases. Trimming took 3 bases from V and 2 from J; bases not matched to a gene: 2. This CDR3 is 14 amino acids long. Germline V CDR1 and CDR2: MGHRA, YSYEKL. As DNA, the CDR3 is TGCGCCAGCAGCCAGGGACAGGGTGCCTACGAGCAGTACTTC. Protein: CASSQGQGAYEQYF.

This chain joins TRBV15 and TRBJ2-2; D unclear. V shed 5 bases and J shed 5 bases, with 9 bases lying between them. The CDR3 loop spans 13 amino acids. Germline loops: CDR1 LNHNV, CDR2 YYDKDF (reference sequence). In DNA, the CDR3 is TGTGCCACCAGCCGCCGAGGTACCGGGGAGCTGTTTTTT. This gives the protein CATSRRGTGELFF.

This clone has a handful of counts. The chain combines TRBV28 with TRBJ1-1; TRBD1 might be the D (5 bases). Germline-derived CDR1 and CDR2 are MDHEN and SYDVKM. The CDR3 is made up of 15 amino acids. V lost 4 bases and J 5 bases, leaving 17 bases between the germline ends. CDR3 bases: TGTGCCAGCAGTTCCCTCTCCGGGGGGGATACTGAAGCTTTCTTT. Amino acid sequence: CASSSLSGGDTEAFF.

V and J are TRBV25-1 and TRBJ1-1; 9 bases fit TRBD1. CDR1 and CDR2 from the germline V gene are MGHDK and SYGVNS. J gave up 4 bases and V 3 bases, and 3 bases lay outside the gene matches. The length of the CDR3 is 14 residues. The chain's CDR3 is CASSDQTGGTEAFF. The CDR3 nucleotides are TGTGCCAGCAGTGACCAGACAGGGGGCACTGAAGCTTTCTTT.

The V call is TRBV7-2, the J call TRBJ2-7; D possibly uses TRBD1 or TRBD2 (5 bases each). This CDR3 contains 14 residues. V gave up 2 bases and J gave up 2 bases, with 10 bases separating them. The germline V gene encodes CDR1 SGHTA and CDR2 FQGNSA. CDR3 nucleotides: TGTGCCAGCAGCTTAAGGGACCGAGCCTACGAGCAGTACTTC. Its translation is CASSLRDRAYEQYF.

The rearrangement uses TRBV6-1 and TRBJ2-5; D may correspond to TRBD1 or TRBD2 (6 bases each). Per the germline V gene, CDR1 is MNHNS and CDR2 is SASEGT. V gave up 6 bases and J gave up 2 bases, with 13 bases separating them. This CDR3 comprises 14 residues. The CDR3 reads CASRTGRWQETQYF. The DNA of the CDR3 is TGTGCCAGCAGAACAGGGAGGTGGCAAGAGACCCAGTACTTC.

This clone was picked up a small number of times. The genes are TRBV5-1 and TRBJ2-1, with D perhaps matching TRBD1 (6 bases). Trimming took 3 bases from V and 9 from J, leaving 13 bases between them. CDR1 SGHRS and CDR2 YFSETQ come from the germline V gene. This CDR3 comprises 13 residues. CDR3 sequence reads: CASSWTELGEQFF. CDR3 sequence (DNA): TGCGCCAGCAGCTGGACAGAATTGGGTGAGCAGTTCTTC.

V usage is TRBV29-1 and J usage is TRBJ1-1; maybe TRBD1 (6 bases). The CDR3 covers 12 residues. V was pared by 8 bases and J by 2 bases, with 12 bases between. Germline-derived CDR1 and CDR2 are SQVTM and ANQGSEA. CDR3 nucleotides: TGCAGCCTTTGGGACATCAACACTGAAGCTTTCTTT. Its protein product is CSLWDINTEAFF.

This rearrangement joins TRBV5-4 to TRBJ2-3; unclear D gene. Trimming took off 0 bases at V and 0 bases at J, with 2 bases between the two ends. The germline CDR1 and CDR2 sequences are SGHNT and YYREEE (reference sequence). The CDR3 contains 13 residues. The CDR3 reads CASSLDSTDTQYF. The DNA for the CDR3 is TGTGCCAGCAGCTTGGATAGCACAGATACGCAGTATTTT.

V usage is TRBV6-5 and J usage is TRBJ1-5; D is undetermined. This CDR3 is 13 amino acids long. The ends were cut back, 1 base at V and 3 bases at J, with 4 bases in the middle. CDR1 and CDR2 from the germline V gene are MNHEY and SVGAGI. CDR3 loop: CASSYLPNQPQHF. The DNA for the CDR3 is TGTGCCAGCAGTTACTTGCCCAATCAGCCCCAGCATTTT.

This clone has more than one count but fewer than ten. This chain's CDR3 is CASSFLAGVDEQYF. In nucleotides, the CDR3 is TGTGCCAGCAGCTTCCTAGCGGGAGTTGACGAGCAGTACTTC. The chain employs TRBV7-8 and TRBJ2-7; 10 positions agree with TRBD2. Germline V CDR1 and CDR2: SGHVS, FQNEAQ. V trimming: 3 bases; J trimming: 5 bases; junction bases outside the gene matches: 4. The CDR3 runs to 14 residues.

The CDR3 sequence is CASSGLTSGDNEQFF. CDR3 sequence (DNA): TGTGCCAGCAGTGGCCTGACTAGCGGGGACAATGAGCAGTTCTTC. This chain joins TRBV6-5 and TRBJ2-1; the match to TRBD2 covers 11 bases. There are 15 residues in the CDR3. Trimming removed 5 bases from V and 5 bases from J; junction bases left unmatched: 5. Germline loops: CDR1 MNHEY, CDR2 SVGAGI.

J is TRBJ2-7 and V is TRBV5-1; D possibly matches TRBD1 or TRBD2 (5 bases each). V gave up 6 bases and J gave up 3 bases, with 22 bases separating them. The CDR3 spans 16 residues. Germline-derived CDR1 and CDR2 are SGHRS and YFSETQ. CDR3 nucleotides: TGCGCCAGCAAAACTGTGTCGGGGCTAGCAGTCTACGAGCAGTACTTC. This gives the protein CASKTVSGLAVYEQYF.

The chain couples TRBV29-1 to TRBJ2-7; a weak D match, TRBD2 (6 bases). The CDR3 totals 14 residues. Germline V gene data show CDR1 as SQVTM and CDR2 as ANQGSEA. V lost 6 bases and J lost 0, with 15 bases in between. CDR3 region: CSVMEGFPSYEQYF. The CDR3 region has the DNA TGCAGCGTCATGGAGGGTTTTCCCTCCTACGAGCAGTACTTC.

The V gene is TRBV5-4, the J gene TRBJ2-7, with D possibly TRBD1 on 6 matching bases. V lost 4 bases to trimming and J lost 6 bases, with 17 bases between them. The CDR3 is 14 residues long. The germline gives CDR1 SGHNT, CDR2 YYREEE (reference sequence). CDR3 DNA: TGTGCCAGCAGCAACCCGCAACCAGGGGCCGAGCAGTACTTC. Translating it yields CASSNPQPGAEQYF.

This clone occurred a few times. This chain connects TRBV12-5 to TRBJ2-2; no clear D. CDR1 is LGHNT and CDR2 is FRNRAP in the germline V gene. The CDR3 covers 13 residues. V lost 8 bases and J lost 1, with 8 bases in between. CDR3 coding DNA: TGTGCTAGTCACTCAATGAACACCGGGGAGCTGTTTTTT. It is translated as CASHSMNTGELFF.

The V gene is TRBV5-1, the J gene TRBJ1-4, with 7 bases lining up with TRBD1. V lost 1 base to trimming and J lost 1 base; unmatched junction nucleotides: 1. Germline CDR1 is SGHRS and CDR2 is YFSETQ. The CDR3 sequence is 15 residues long. The CDR3: CASSLYRGTNEKLFF. The CDR3 DNA reads as TGCGCCAGCAGCTTGTACAGGGGAACTAATGAAAAACTGTTTTTT.

CDR3 in amino acids: CASQSQINSGGQPQHF. CDR3 bases: TGTGCCAGCCAGTCCCAGATAAACAGCGGCGGTCAGCCCCAGCATTTT. The V call is TRBV2, the J call TRBJ1-5; D is undetermined. Trimming cost V 8 bases and J 6 bases, with 23 bases left between them. CDR1 and CDR2 (germline): SNHLY, FYNNEI. The CDR3 loop spans 16 amino acids.

This chain joins TRBV7-9 and TRBJ2-5; 14 bases align to TRBD2. Germline CDR1 and CDR2: SEHNR and FQNEAQ (reference sequence). The CDR3 loop spans 15 amino acids. V shed 4 bases and J 4 bases; nucleotides not matched to a gene: 2. This chain's CDR3 is CASSSTSGRAETQYF. The CDR3 DNA follows: TGTGCCAGCAGCTCGACTAGCGGGAGGGCAGAGACCCAGTACTTC.

V usage is TRBV29-1 and J usage is TRBJ1-1; D call uncertain. The V gene lost 5 bases and the J gene lost 12 bases, with 16 bases spanning the gap. This CDR3 contains 11 residues. CDR1 and CDR2 from the germline V gene are SQVTM and ANQGSEA. This chain's CDR3 is CSVQKEGTPFF. The DNA for the CDR3 is TGCAGCGTTCAAAAGGAGGGAACGCCTTTCTTT.

The rearrangement links TRBV7-6 to TRBJ2-3; D gene uncertain. CDR3 length: 13 residues. V shed 4 bases and J shed 2 bases, with 7 bases lying between them. CDR1 is SGHVS and CDR2 is FNYEAQ in the germline V gene. The CDR3 nucleotides read TGTGCCAGCAGCTCGCCCCTCACAGATACGCAGTATTTT. Protein sequence: CASSSPLTDTQYF.

This clone came up a few times. The rearrangement joins TRBV5-1 to TRBJ1-2, with a weak D call TRBD1 (6 bases). There are 14 residues in the CDR3. The ends were cut back, 4 bases at V and 2 bases at J, with 12 bases in the middle. Looked up from germline, CDR1 is SGHRS and CDR2 is YFSETQ. CDR3 in DNA: TGCGCCAGCAGCCGGGACACTACAAACTATGGCTACACCTTC. Protein product: CASSRDTTNYGYTF.

This clone was counted only a few times. V gene TRBV6-5 combines with J gene TRBJ1-1, with D maybe TRBD1 (6 bases). V was shortened by 6 bases and J by 1 base, with 9 bases between the two germline ends. Germline loops: CDR1 MNHEY, CDR2 SVGAGI. The CDR3 sequence is 13 residues long. The DNA of the CDR3 is TGTGCCAGCAGGGGGACAACGAACACTGAAGCTTTCTTT. As protein: CASRGTTNTEAFF.

The chain has TRBV12-5 and TRBJ2-1; D perhaps matches TRBD1 (6 bases). Trimming pared 5 bases from V and 6 bases from J, leaving 14 bases between. The CDR3 consists of 14 residues. The germline V gene encodes CDR1 LGHNT and CDR2 FRNRAP. CDR3 DNA: TGTGCTAGTGGTATCGGACAGTGGGCCAATGAGCAGTTCTTC. This gives the protein CASGIGQWANEQFF.

V is TRBV21-1 and J is TRBJ1-5. TRBV21-1 counts as a pseudogene. The CDR3 loop spans 15 amino acids. CDR3 loop: CASSKGGASNQPQHF. CDR3 sequence (DNA): TGTGCCAGCAGCAAAGGAGGTGCCAGCAATCAGCCCCAGCATTTT.

The V call is TRBV11-1, the J call TRBJ2-7; D possibly uses TRBD1 or TRBD2 (5 bases each). Germline V gene data show CDR1 as SGHAT and CDR2 as FQDESV (reference sequence). There are 15 residues in the CDR3. V lost 1 base to trimming and J lost 3 bases, with 13 bases between them. The CDR3 sequence: CASSLDAVGVYEQYF. DNA of the CDR3: TGTGCCAGCAGCTTAGACGCTGTGGGGGTCTACGAGCAGTACTTC. The whole variable domain, filled in from reference TRBV11-1 and TRBJ2-7, reads EAEVAQSPRYKITEKSQAVAFWCDPISGHATLYWYRQILGQGPELLVQFQDESVVDDSQLPKDRFSAERLKGVDSTLKIQPAELGDSAMYLCASSLDAVGVYEQYFGPGTRLTVT.